These 29 T cell receptor beta chains came from one sample sequenced in a study of technical replicates of blood from several donors. Profiled with immunoSEQ multiplex PCR; TCRdb holds only in-frame clones, not every one. The table has roughly 50,000 clones, 93% seen once. Input material: PBMCs. These receptors were taken from a human donor in good health. Some clones in this sample may be carry-over from other donors' samples.

V gene TRBV19 combines with J gene TRBJ2-1; unclear D gene. V was cut by 4 bases and J by 5 bases, with 3 bases left in between. There are 11 residues in the CDR3. In germline, CDR1 is LNHDA, CDR2 SQIVND (reference sequence). CDR3 bases: TGTGCCAGTAGTACGGACAATGAGCAGTTCTTC. Translated, it gives CASSTDNEQFF.

CDR3 loop: CASRATGGSNQPQHF. CDR3 in DNA: TGTGCCAGCAGGGCAACAGGGGGCAGCAATCAGCCCCAGCATTTT. The chain links TRBV2 to TRBJ1-5, with 9 bases aligning to TRBD1. The CDR3 is 15 residues long. CDR1 is SNHLY and CDR2 is FYNNEI in the germline V gene. V trimming: 6 bases; J trimming: 1 base; junction bases outside the gene matches: 4.

DNA for the CDR3: TGTGCCAGCAGCTCCGCAGTCCCAGATACGCAGTATTTT. Protein product: CASSSAVPDTQYF. The chain couples TRBV7-2 to TRBJ2-3; D is unclear. The CDR3 has 13 residues. The V gene lost 4 bases and the J gene lost 4 bases, with 9 bases spanning the gap. Per germline, CDR1 SGHTA and CDR2 FQGNSA.

V and J are TRBV7-7 and TRBJ1-1; a weak D match, TRBD1 (5 bases). The germline gives CDR1 SSHAT, CDR2 FNYEAQ (reference sequence). Trimming pared 4 bases from V and 0 bases from J, leaving 6 bases between. The CDR3 is 13 residues long. The CDR3: CASSSGLNTEAFF. The CDR3 DNA reads as TGTGCCAGCAGCTCAGGGTTGAACACTGAAGCTTTCTTT. Variable domain in full (rest from reference TRBV7-7 and TRBJ1-1): GAGVSQSPRYKVTKRGQDVTLRCDPISSHATLYWYQQALGQGPEFLTYFNYEAQPDKSGLPSDRFSAERPEGSISTLTIQRTEQRDSAMYRCASSSGLNTEAFFGQGTRLTVV.

J is TRBJ1-2 and V is TRBV2; TRBD1 might be the D (5 bases). V was pared by 3 bases and J by 6 bases, with 11 bases between. There are 13 residues in the CDR3. CDR1 and CDR2 from the germline V gene are SNHLY and FYNNEI. The CDR3 DNA reads as TGTGCCAGCAGTGAGTCCAGGGCTGATGGCTACACCTTC. Protein product: CASSESRADGYTF.

The V gene is TRBV7-6, the J gene TRBJ1-3; no clear D gene. Deletions cut 5 bases from V and 0 bases from J, with 8 bases between. The CDR3 has 14 residues. Germline V gene data show CDR1 as SGHVS and CDR2 as FNYEAQ. The CDR3 here is CASSPRGSGNTIYF. CDR3 nucleotide sequence: TGTGCCAGCAGCCCGCGCGGCTCTGGAAACACCATATATTTT.

V usage is TRBV19 and J usage is TRBJ2-2; weak D call: TRBD2 (5 bases). This CDR3 spans 17 amino acids. With 3 bases removed from V and 2 bases from J, the gap between germline ends came to 16 bases. Germline V gives CDR1 LNHDA, CDR2 SQIVND (reference sequence). The CDR3 DNA reads as TGTGCCAGTAGTATGGGAGATGGCCGTCCAAACACCGGGGAGCTGTTTTTT. Its protein is CASSMGDGRPNTGELFF.

The DNA of the CDR3 is TGTGCCAGCAGGGGACAGGGGGGTGAAAAACTGTTTTTT. Protein: CASRGQGGEKLFF. V usage is TRBV2 and J usage is TRBJ1-4; 11 positions agree with TRBD1. Germline values: CDR1 SNHLY, CDR2 FYNNEI. The CDR3 spans 13 residues. Trimming removed 6 bases from V and 7 bases from J; junction bases left unmatched: 1.

For the CDR3, the DNA is TGTGCCAGCTCACCAGAACAAGGAGCCACTGAAGCTTTCTTT. This sequence encodes CASSPEQGATEAFF. The chain is built from TRBV18 and TRBJ1-1; the D is unclear. The V and J ends lost 2 bases and 4 bases respectively, with 11 bases between them. The CDR3 covers 14 residues. The germline gives CDR1 KGHSH, CDR2 LQKENI.

The J gene is TRBJ2-2, the V gene TRBV29-1, with TRBD1 identical over 8 bases. The junction had 3 bases not matched to a gene; V was cut back by 3 bases and J by 3 bases. From germline, CDR1 is SQVTM and CDR2 ANQGSEA. CDR3 length equals 14 residues. CDR3 region: CSVDNRGDTGELFF. The CDR3 DNA reads as TGCAGCGTTGACAACAGGGGGGACACCGGGGAGCTGTTTTTT.

The rearrangement joins TRBV4-3 to TRBJ1-1, with D perhaps matching TRBD1 (5 bases). V lost 3 bases to trimming and J lost 5 bases, with 19 bases between them. CDR3 size: 16 residues. Looked up from germline, CDR1 is LGHNA and CDR2 is YSLEER. The CDR3 coding sequence is TGCGCCAGCAGCCAGCTGGCGGCCTCCGGGGGGACTGAAGCTTTCTTT. This codes for CASSQLAASGGTEAFF.

The rearrangement joins TRBV18 to TRBJ2-1; D gene unclear. CDR3 length: 15 amino acids. Germline lookup yields CDR1 KGHSH and CDR2 LQKENI. V shed 3 bases and J shed 5 bases, with 14 bases lying between them. The chain's CDR3 is CASSPPARRNNEQFF. CDR3 in DNA: TGTGCCAGCTCACCTCCGGCTAGGCGGAACAATGAGCAGTTCTTC.

The chain combines TRBV6-5 with TRBJ2-7, with 7 bases fitting TRBD1. The length of the CDR3 is 12 residues. V was clipped by 6 bases and J by 6 bases; unmatched bases: 5. Germline loops: CDR1 MNHEY, CDR2 SVGAGI. CDR3 coding DNA: TGTGCCAGCAGCCGGGACAGCACCGAGCAGTACTTC. This sequence encodes CASSRDSTEQYF.

The chain uses TRBV4-1 and TRBJ1-2; 9 positions match TRBD1. The CDR3 consists of 15 residues. Per germline, CDR1 MGHRA and CDR2 YSYEKL. The trim removed 4 bases at V and 4 bases at J, leaving 7 bases unmatched. The CDR3 protein is CASSPHPDRGYGYTF. CDR3 DNA sequence: TGCGCCAGCAGCCCCCACCCGGACAGGGGCTATGGCTACACCTTC.

The chain carries TRBV18 and TRBJ2-6, with D possibly being TRBD1 (5 bases). CDR3 size: 15 residues. V lost 7 bases and J 1 base, leaving 11 bases between the germline ends. Germline CDR1 and CDR2: KGHSH and LQKENI. This chain's CDR3 is CASFSGISGANVLTF. The CDR3 nucleotides are TGTGCCAGCTTTTCAGGGATTTCTGGGGCCAACGTCCTGACTTTC. The full variable domain, with the rest looked up from reference TRBV18 and TRBJ2-6, is NAGVMQNPRHLVRRRGQEARLRCSPMKGHSHVYWYRQLPEEGLKFMVYLQKENIIDESGMPKERFSAEFPKEGPSILRIQQVVRGDSAAYFCASFSGISGANVLTFGAGSRLTVL.

In its sample, this clone was seen once. CDR3 protein: CASSPTDWSQDEQFF. The CDR3 nucleotides read TGTGCCAGCAGCCCAACGGACTGGTCTCAGGATGAGCAGTTCTTC. This chain links TRBV5-4 with TRBJ2-1; possible D gene TRBD2, 5 bases. This CDR3 is built from 15 residues. V lost 4 bases to trimming and J lost 8 bases, with 19 bases between them. CDR1 is SGHNT and CDR2 is YYREEE in the germline V gene (reference sequence).

The gene calls are TRBV7-8 and TRBJ2-1; 10 bases fit TRBD2. CDR1 and CDR2 (germline): SGHVS, FQNEAQ. This CDR3 comprises 18 residues. The J segment lost 9 bases and the V segment lost 4 bases, leaving 18 bases of the junction unmatched. The CDR3 DNA follows: TGTGCCAGCAGCTCGCCACCCGGGGAGCGGGGGGGCCGAGGTGAGCAGTTCTTC. This sequence encodes CASSSPPGERGGRGEQFF.

The chain employs TRBV28 and TRBJ1-5, with TRBD1 as a possible D gene (5 bases). Germline assignment: CDR1 MDHEN and CDR2 SYDVKM. V lost 2 bases to trimming and J lost 4 bases, with 12 bases between them. The CDR3 sequence is 15 residues long. As DNA, the CDR3 is TGTGCCAGCAGTTTAGGTGGCGGGGGGAATCAGCCCCAGCATTTT. Translation: CASSLGGGGNQPQHF.

The V gene is TRBV9, the J gene TRBJ1-1, with a weak D call TRBD1 (5 bases). The CDR3 extends over 13 amino acids. With 3 bases removed from V and 2 bases from J, the gap between germline ends came to 8 bases. Germline CDR1 is SGDLS and CDR2 is YYNGEE. CDR3 loop: CASSGTPNTEAFF. Here the CDR3 DNA reads TGTGCCAGCAGCGGGACACCCAACACTGAAGCTTTCTTT.

This chain links TRBV6-5 with TRBJ2-2; the match to TRBD2 covers 9 bases. This CDR3 contains 15 residues. V lost 7 bases and J lost 4; bases outside the gene matches: 7. Germline values: CDR1 MNHEY, CDR2 SVGAGI. CDR3 coding DNA: TGTGCCAGCAAAAGGGGACTAGCAAGCACCGGGGAGCTGTTTTTT. Translation: CASKRGLASTGELFF.

The chain is built from TRBV7-3 and TRBJ1-1; D gene unclear. The CDR3 has 15 residues. Germline V gene lookup returns CDR1 SGHTA and CDR2 FQGTGA. The germline V and J ends were trimmed by 6 bases and 4 bases, with 18 bases remaining between them. CDR3 sequence reads: CASRLTAGKGTEAFF. The DNA for the CDR3 is TGTGCCAGCAGACTAACGGCGGGGAAGGGCACTGAAGCTTTCTTT.

The genes are TRBV6-1 and TRBJ2-2; D might be TRBD2 (5 bases). The germline CDR1 and CDR2 sequences are MNHNS and SASEGT. The CDR3 is made up of 13 amino acids. Trimming took 11 bases from V and 5 from J, leaving 15 bases between them. DNA of the CDR3: TGTGCCGTGGGCCGAGGACTTACCGGGGAGCTGTTTTTT. The encoded protein is CAVGRGLTGELFF.

The J gene is TRBJ1-4, the V gene TRBV18, with D hard to call. Between the trimmed V and J ends, which lost 0 bases and 6 bases, there was a span of 11 bases. The CDR3 covers 15 residues. Germline V gene data show CDR1 as KGHSH and CDR2 as LQKENI. The CDR3 DNA reads as TGTGCCAGCTCACCACCTGAGCGTACGGATGAAAAACTGTTTTTT. Amino acid sequence: CASSPPERTDEKLFF.

The chain recombines TRBV25-1 with TRBJ1-2; TRBD1 agrees at 7 bases. This CDR3 has 13 residues. From germline, CDR1 is MGHDK and CDR2 SYGVNS. V gave up 4 bases and J gave up 5 bases; unmatched junction bases: 4. CDR3: CASSVQGLYGYTF. CDR3 in DNA: TGTGCCAGCAGTGTACAGGGGCTATATGGCTACACCTTC.

J is TRBJ1-2 and V is TRBV25-1, with TRBD1 matching over 8 bases. There are 15 residues in the CDR3. Germline trimming cut 6 bases from V and 4 bases from J; bases unmatched to any gene: 10. Germline loops: CDR1 MGHDK, CDR2 SYGVNS. This CDR3 reads CASSPPDRDFYGYTF. The CDR3 nucleotides are TGTGCCAGCAGCCCTCCGGACAGGGACTTCTATGGCTACACCTTC.

The chain couples TRBV19 to TRBJ2-3, with D tentatively TRBD1 (5 bases). Germline CDR1 is LNHDA and CDR2 is SQIVND (reference sequence). The CDR3 covers 15 residues. V lost 1 base and J lost 1, with 9 bases in between. CDR3 in DNA: TGTGCCAGTAGTATAGGACAGCCTCGCACAGATACGCAGTATTTT. It codes for CASSIGQPRTDTQYF.

CDR3 DNA: TGCAGCGTTGAATACCGGGACAGGGACAATACGCAGTATTTT. Encoded protein: CSVEYRDRDNTQYF. The chain combines TRBV29-1 with TRBJ2-3; TRBD1 matches at 9 bases. Germline V gives CDR1 SQVTM, CDR2 ANQGSEA. J was trimmed by 7 bases and V by 2 bases; bases with no gene match: 7. CDR3 length: 14 residues.

The rearrangement joins TRBV4-1 to TRBJ1-2, with 7 positions matching TRBD1. V trimming: 0 bases; J trimming: 4 bases; junction bases outside the gene matches: 5. CDR1 is MGHRA, CDR2 YSYEKL, per germline. This CDR3 contains 15 residues. The CDR3 sequence: CASSQDRGTVYGYTF. The CDR3 nucleotides are TGCGCCAGCAGCCAAGATAGAGGGACAGTCTATGGCTACACCTTC.

The genes are TRBV4-3 and TRBJ2-2; 11 nucleotides agree with TRBD2. CDR1 and CDR2 (germline): LGHNA, YSLEER. Trimming removed 0 bases from V and 4 bases from J; junction bases left unmatched: 7. The CDR3 is 18 amino acids. This CDR3 reads CASSQDRSGGASTGELFF. The CDR3 bases are TGCGCCAGCAGCCAAGATCGTAGCGGGGGGGCGTCCACCGGGGAGCTGTTTTTT.